The following is a T cell receptor beta chain sequence with its context. These data come from a study of blood T cell repertoires in COVID-19. In the study overall: The origin of the acute and convalescent COVID-19 samples was the United States, Italy and Spain. The cDNA or gDNA used as material had been derived from T cells, B-cell-depleted T cells, or PBMCs.

In the authors' methods: The assay estimated nucleated cells by amplifying reference gene primers. Clones were sequenced by immunoSEQ multiplex PCR, and TCRdb holds only the in-frame ones, with some missing. V and J calls plus clone size are reproduced from that table; the DNA served to infer D and trimming. This repertoire shows 100,000 or so clones, roughly 92% found once; its top ten account for less than 7.5%. Germline CDR1 is LNHDA and CDR2 is SQIVND (reference sequence). CDR3 size: 12 residues. J gave up 7 bases and V 10 bases, and 8 bases lay outside the gene matches. This TCR came from a man aged 50-59 years with active COVID-19. Sequencing was carried out using peripheral blood. J is TRBJ1-2 and V is TRBV19, with 8 bases that match TRBD1. The CDR3 sequence is CATTDRGGGYTF. The CDR3, as DNA: TGTGCCACAACCGACAGGGGCGGTGGCTACACCTTC.